This T cell receptor beta chain comes out of a study of blood T cells in healthy people across ages. A few counts support this clonotype. Its antigen is not identified. Overall study findings and caveats: Both higher diversity and more naive CD4+ cells marked long-lived donors when set against aged donors.

Healthy individuals of Caucasian origin from Russia, aged roughly 6 to 100, served as donors. Combining a sample-barcoded 5' primer with a J-beta primer mix, a second PCR ran for roughly 6 to 12 cycles. From each sample, at least 3 million paired-end reads containing CDR3 were obtained. TCRdb recomputed calls from the 5' RACE reads with MiXCR, one row per CDR3 protein. There are more than 750,000 distinct CDR3 sequences in the sample; approximately 32% occur only once, and 9.5% to 13% lies in the top ten. These records were also assigned to another study, of T cells of mothers and their children. From that study: The second PCR's M1S primer added sample barcodes and 2-4 random nucleotides.

This TCR was sampled from a woman in her 40s in good health. The specimen was blood.

The CDR3 DNA follows: TGTGCCGACAGCCCAGGGAACTCCGGGGAGACCCAGTACTTC. It encodes CADSPGNSGETQYF. The chain combines TRBV12-3 or TRBV12-4 with TRBJ2-7; possibly TRBD1 for D (5 bases). Gene TRBJ2-5 matches the end of the DNA better, so the J call may be wrong. This CDR3 is 14 amino acids long.